This T cell receptor (beta chain) appears in the sequencing data of a study of T-cell reconstitution after alpha-beta-depleted transplantation in children. Preparing the TCRbeta library involved the use of unique molecular identifiers. TCRdb re-derived calls from the PCR reads in MiXCR, one entry per CDR3 protein. The sample records 450,000 to 600,000 distinct CDR3 sequences, 10% to 15% being singletons. CDR1 and CDR2 (germline): MNHNS, SASEGT. V dropped 5 bases and J dropped 4; count of bases not matched to a gene: 9. The CDR3 spans 16 residues. Study-level findings and limits: Several hundred expanded graft clones reportedly gave rise to the alpha-beta T cells present about two months after transplant. From surviving recipient T cells and thymic progenitors came the high day-60 TCRbeta diversity observed in some patients. The authors attributed T-cell counts and diversity one year after transplant mostly to newly produced T cells.

Only a few counts were recorded for this clonotype. Antigen: not known. The chain joins TRBV6-1 to TRBJ2-2, with 8 bases matching TRBD1. The sequenced sample was PBMCs, mostly from graft donor cells, obtained 360 days after TCRalphabeta/CD19-depleted stem cell transplant. This receptor was obtained from a male patient aged 10 to 17 who had a stem cell transplant for acute myeloid leukemia, so the T cells may come from the graft donor. The CDR3 sequence: CASSPWTGMFTGELFF. The CDR3 region has the DNA TGTGCCAGCAGTCCGTGGACAGGGATGTTCACCGGGGAGCTGTTTTTT.